The sequence of this T cell receptor (beta chain) was determined in a study of blood T cell repertoires in COVID-19. The CDR3 length is 16 residues. Germline V CDR1 and CDR2: LNHNV, YYDKDF (reference sequence). The V end was cut by 4 bases, the J end by 2 bases, with 17 bases between. Repertoires were generated with immunoSEQ multiplex PCR, while TCRdb's copy carries only in-frame clones and drops some. The sample lists 95,000 to 150,000 clones, about 80% occurring once. The receptor comes from a man aged 35-49 years with active or convalescent COVID-19. The rearrangement links TRBV15 to TRBJ1-2, with D unclear. Input material: peripheral blood. The CDR3 coding sequence is TGTGCCACCAGCACCCGAAACACGGGAAAAAACTATGGCTACACCTTC. It is translated as CATSTRNTGKNYGYTF.